One T cell receptor beta chain is described in this entry. This specimen comes from a study of long-term antiretroviral therapy in people with HIV. Sequencing used immunoSEQ v3.0 at survey level. Repertoires were generated with immunoSEQ multiplex PCR, while TCRdb's copy carries only in-frame clones and drops some. The sample shows about 20,000 clones, approximately 88% of them seen only once. Germline V gene data show CDR1 as SEHNR and CDR2 as FQNEAQ (reference sequence). This CDR3 spans 13 amino acids. The V gene end was trimmed by 4 bases and the J gene end by 8 bases; junction bases not matched to a gene: 4.

Material: unsorted PBMCs, obtained 1.2 years after starting antiretroviral therapy. This chain joins TRBV7-9 and TRBJ2-1, with 8 bases matching TRBD2. This receptor was taken from a woman aged 35 to 49 with HIV. The CDR3 DNA sequence: TGTGCCAGCAGCTCCGGGACTAGTCATGAGCAGTTCTTC. It encodes CASSSGTSHEQFF.